This T cell receptor (beta chain) was obtained from a study of blood T cell repertoires in COVID-19. At the level of the study: COVID-19 samples from acute and convalescent phases originated in the United States, Italy and Spain.

The assay was immunoSEQ multiplex PCR, and TCRdb's table has in-frame clones only and misses some. This table has about 83,000 clones, around nine tenths appearing once. V lost 5 bases, J lost 2 bases, and 6 bases stayed unmatched. CDR1 is LGHDT and CDR2 is YNNKEL in the germline V gene (reference sequence). The CDR3 runs 15 residues. The receptor was isolated from a man older than 75 with active or convalescent COVID-19. The chain is built from TRBV3-1 (or the pseudogene TRBV3-2) and TRBJ1-3, with 7 nucleotides matching TRBD1. Input material: peripheral blood. CDR3 nucleotide sequence: TGTGCCAGCAGCTCCTGGACAGGTCCTGGAAACACCATATATTTT. As protein: CASSSWTGPGNTIYF.